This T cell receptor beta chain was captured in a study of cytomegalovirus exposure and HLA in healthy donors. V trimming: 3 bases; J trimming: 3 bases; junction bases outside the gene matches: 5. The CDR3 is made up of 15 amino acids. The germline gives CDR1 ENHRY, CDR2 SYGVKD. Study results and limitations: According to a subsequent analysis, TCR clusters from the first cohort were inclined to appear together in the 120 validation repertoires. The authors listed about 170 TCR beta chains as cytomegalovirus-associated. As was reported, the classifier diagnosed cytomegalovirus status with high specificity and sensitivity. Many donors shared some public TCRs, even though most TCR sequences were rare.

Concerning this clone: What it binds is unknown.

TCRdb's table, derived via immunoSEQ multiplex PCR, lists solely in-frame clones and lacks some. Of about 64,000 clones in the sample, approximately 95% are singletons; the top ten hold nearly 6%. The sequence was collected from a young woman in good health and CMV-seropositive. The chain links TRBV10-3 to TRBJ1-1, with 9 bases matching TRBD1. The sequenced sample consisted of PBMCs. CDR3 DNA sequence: TGTGCCATCAGTGATACAGGGGGCTACCACACTGAAGCTTTCTTT. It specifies CAISDTGGYHTEAFF.